This is a list of T cell receptor beta chains from one sample in a study of blood T cell repertoires in COVID-19. Generated by immunoSEQ multiplex PCR, the TCRdb table keeps only in-frame clones and is missing some. This table has 250,000 or so clones, 85% to 90% appearing once. The sequencing sample was made of peripheral blood. The origin of the receptors is a woman in her 40s who had recovered from COVID-19. Each CDR3 is given with its conserved first and last residue. D genes are given only for firm matches. Size tells how often a clone was seen (once, few, many) or the class of an expanded clone, and some rows leave it out.

>TRBJ1-6|.|.|TRBV27
TGTGCCAGCAGACGCCGGGGGGTCTCGCGGTCACCCCTCCACTTT
CASRRRGVSRSPLHF
>TRBJ1-1|.|.|TRBV7-2
TGTGCCAGCAGCAAAGGGGGGGGTTGGGACACTGAAGCTTTCTTT
CASSKGGGWDTEAFF
>TRBJ1-1|TRBD1|few|TRBV7-3
TGTGCCAGCAGCTCCTCGACAGGGGTCGCTGAAGCTTTCTTT
CASSSSTGVAEAFF
>TRBJ1-4|.|.|TRBV27
TGTGCCAGCAGTTCAGTGCCGCGGGCTAATGAAAAACTGTTTTTT
CASSSVPRANEKLFF
>TRBJ1-2|.|.|TRBV30
TGTGCCTGGAGTCCACTGAGTGGCTACACCTTC
CAWSPLSGYTF
>TRBJ2-2|TRBD2|many|TRBV6-5
TGTGCCAGCAGTTTGCGGGGGGCGAACGGGGAGCTGTTTTTT
CASSLRGANGELFF
>TRBJ2-2|.|few|TRBV18
TGTGCCAGCTCACCATATTCAGTCTCGAACACCGGGGAGCTGTTTTTT
CASSPYSVSNTGELFF
>TRBJ1-3|.|.|TRBV5-8
TGTGCCAGCAGCTTGATACAGGGTCCCACTTTAACTGGAAACACCATATATTTT
CASSLIQGPTLTGNTIYF
>TRBJ2-5|TRBD1|.|TRBV5-1
TGCGCCAGCAGCTTGTCCCCGACAGGGTTGGGGGAGACCCAGTACTTC
CASSLSPTGLGETQYF
>TRBJ2-5|.|.|TRBV5-4
TGTGCCAGCAGCTTGGACAGCGGGGAGACCCAGTACTTC
CASSLDSGETQYF
>TRBJ2-2|.|.|TRBV4-1
TGCGCCAGCAGCCACCCGGACAGCACCGGGGAGCTGTTTTTT
CASSHPDSTGELFF
>TRBJ2-4|TRBD2|.|TRBV11-2
TGTGCCAGCAGCCTAGCGGGGGGTGTCTCGGCCAAAAACATTCAGTACTTC
CASSLAGGVSAKNIQYF
>TRBJ1-6|.|.|TRBV5-6
TGTGCCAGCAGCTTGCGGGGGTGGGAGAATTCACCCCTCCACTTT
CASSLRGWENSPLHF
>TRBJ2-1|.|.|TRBV12-3/TRBV12-4
TGTGCCAGCAGCCCAGGTTACGGGCAGTTCTTC
CASSPGYGQFF
>TRBJ1-6|.|.|TRBV7-9
TGTGCCAGCAGCTTAGGTCAGGGCGTCAATTCACCCCTCCACTTT
CASSLGQGVNSPLHF
>TRBJ1-2|.|.|TRBV19
TGTGCCAGTAGAATCTCGGAGGGAAACTATGGCTACACCTTC
CASRISEGNYGYTF
>TRBJ1-1|.|few|TRBV27
TGTGCCAGCAGTACAGGTCACACTGAAGCTTTCTTT
CASSTGHTEAFF
>TRBJ2-3|TRBD2|.|TRBV19
TGTGCCAGCCAGCTAGCGGGGGGGGGCACAGATACGCAGTATTTT
CASQLAGGGTDTQYF
>TRBJ1-3|.|.|TRBV5-4
TGTGCCAGCAGCTATGACAGCTCTGGAAACACCATATATTTT
CASSYDSSGNTIYF
>TRBJ1-6|.|.|TRBV14
TGTGCCAGCAGCCAACAGGGAGGTTCACCCCTCCACTTT
CASSQQGGSPLHF
>TRBJ2-5|TRBD1|.|TRBV7-9
TGTGCCAGCAGGCAGACAGGGGGTCTCGAGACCCAGTACTTC
CASRQTGGLETQYF
>TRBJ1-4|TRBD1|few|TRBV4-3
TGCGCCAGCAGCGATCAGGGGACAGGGGAGGAAAAACTGTTTTTT
CASSDQGTGEEKLFF
>TRBJ2-7|TRBD1|.|TRBV19
TGTGCCAGTAGTAAACCGACAGGGGTGGAAGAGCAGTACTTC
CASSKPTGVEEQYF
>TRBJ1-2|TRBD1|.|TRBV6-5
TGTGCCAGCACCGAGGGACAGGTTTACTATGGCTACACCTTC
CASTEGQVYYGYTF
>TRBJ1-3|.|.|TRBV10-1
TGCGCCAGCTCGACAGGCTCTGGAAACACCATATATTTT
CASSTGSGNTIYF
>TRBJ2-7|TRBD1|.|TRBV5-1
TGCGCCAGCGGGACAGGGGTGTCCTACGAGCAGTACTTC
CASGTGVSYEQYF
>TRBJ2-5|.|.|TRBV3-1/TRBV3-2
TGTGCCAGCAGCTACCTCAGGGAGACCCAGTACTTC
CASSYLRETQYF
>TRBJ1-2|.|.|TRBV7-2
TGTGCCAGCAGCTTAGCGTGGGGGCCCGGCTACACCTTC
CASSLAWGPGYTF
>TRBJ1-4|TRBD1|.|TRBV5-6
TGTGCCAGCAGCTTCGCCACGACAGGGTGGGGAAGGACTAATGAAAAACTGTTTTTT
CASSFATTGWGRTNEKLFF
>TRBJ2-7|TRBD1|.|TRBV20-1
TGCAGTGCTAGTGGACAGGGGGCGAGCTACGAGCAGTACTTC
CSASGQGASYEQYF
>TRBJ1-1|.|.|TRBV9
TGTGCCAGCAGCTATTTTGGGGGGGATGAAGCTTTCTTT
CASSYFGGDEAFF
>TRBJ2-7|.|.|TRBV29-1
TGCAGCGTTGCCGGGACCTACGAGCAGTACTTC
CSVAGTYEQYF
>TRBJ1-2|.|.|TRBV6-5
TGTGCCAGCAGTTACTCAGAGGGAACGGGGGGCTACACCTTC
CASSYSEGTGGYTF
>TRBJ2-7|TRBD2|.|TRBV5-4
TGTGCCAGCAGCTTGGCCGTAGGACTAGGCTACGAGCAGTACTTC
CASSLAVGLGYEQYF
>TRBJ2-3|TRBD1|.|TRBV3-1/TRBV3-2
TGTGCCAGCAGCCCCCGACAGGGGGTGGGTGATACGCAGTATTTT
CASSPRQGVGDTQYF
>TRBJ1-2|TRBD1|.|TRBV7-8
TGTGCCAGCAGCTCCCGACAGGGTCCCGTTGGCTACACCTTC
CASSSRQGPVGYTF
>TRBJ2-1|TRBD2|once|TRBV30
TGTGCCTGGGAGACTTGGACTAGCGGGGGGAATGAGCAGTTCTTC
CAWETWTSGGNEQFF
>TRBJ2-3|TRBD2|.|TRBV24-1
TGTGCCACCAGTGACCCGGGACTAACCACGCAGTATTTT
CATSDPGLTTQYF
>TRBJ1-1|.|.|TRBV6-5
TGTGCCAGCAGTTACGTCTGGAACACTGAAGCTTTCTTT
CASSYVWNTEAFF
>TRBJ1-6|TRBD1|.|TRBV5-1
TGCGCCAGCAGCTCCCGGGACAGTAATAATTCACCCCTCCACTTT
CASSSRDSNNSPLHF
>TRBJ1-2|.|.|TRBV5-4
TGTGCCAGCAGCTTGGCCGGGGAGGGCGGCTACACCTTC
CASSLAGEGGYTF
>TRBJ1-2|TRBD1|.|TRBV3-1/TRBV3-2
TGTGCCAGCAGCCATACTACAGGGGGCTATGGCTACACCTTC
CASSHTTGGYGYTF
>TRBJ1-2|.|.|TRBV9
TGTGCCAGCAGCGTAGTACAGGGAGGGGGCTACACCTTC
CASSVVQGGGYTF
>TRBJ2-1|.|once|TRBV5-1
TGCGCCAGCAGCCCTCTAGCGACAGGGTTGCATGAGCAGTTCTTC
CASSPLATGLHEQFF
>TRBJ2-1|.|.|TRBV5-1
TGCGCCAGCAGCTTGCCTCGCGGGACCGCGACTGAGCAGTTCTTC
CASSLPRGTATEQFF
>TRBJ1-2|.|few|TRBV19
TGTGCCAGTAGTATGCGGCAGTATGGCTACACCTTC
CASSMRQYGYTF